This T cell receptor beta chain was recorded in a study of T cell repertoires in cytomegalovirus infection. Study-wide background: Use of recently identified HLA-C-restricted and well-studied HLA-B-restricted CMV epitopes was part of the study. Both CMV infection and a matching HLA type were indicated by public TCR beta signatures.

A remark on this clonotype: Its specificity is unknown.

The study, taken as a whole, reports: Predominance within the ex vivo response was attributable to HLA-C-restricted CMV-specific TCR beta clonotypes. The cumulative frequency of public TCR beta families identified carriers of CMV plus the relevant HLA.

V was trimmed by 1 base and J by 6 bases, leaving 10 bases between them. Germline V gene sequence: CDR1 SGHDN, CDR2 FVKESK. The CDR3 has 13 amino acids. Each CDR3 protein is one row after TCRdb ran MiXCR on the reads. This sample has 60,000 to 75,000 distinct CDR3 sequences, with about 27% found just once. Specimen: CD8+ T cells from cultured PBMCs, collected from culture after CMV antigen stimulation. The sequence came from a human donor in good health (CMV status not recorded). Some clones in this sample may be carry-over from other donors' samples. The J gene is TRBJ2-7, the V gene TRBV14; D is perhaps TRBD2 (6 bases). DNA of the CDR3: TGTGCCAGCAGCCAAGTCGGGGGTGGCGAGCAGTACTTC. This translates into CASSQVGGGEQYF.